Each of the 19 T cell receptor beta chains below was sequenced from the same sample in a study of blood T cells in healthy people across ages. Next came a second PCR, run for about 7 to 11 cycles, which used a sample-barcoded 5' primer along with a J-beta primer mix. TCRdb reanalysed the 5' RACE reads using MiXCR and keeps one entry per CDR3 protein. This sample carries around 700,000 distinct CDR3 sequences, roughly 25% of them seen once, and the ten largest clones take around 9.2%. These data also formed part of another study, on T cells of mothers and their children.

Material: blood. Every receptor here comes from a boy aged 10-17 years in good health.

This rearrangement joins TRBV3-1 to TRBJ2-3, with 9 bases that match TRBD2. Germline CDR1 is LGHDT and CDR2 is YNNKEL (reference sequence). The ends lost 1 base at V and 1 base at J; junction bases unmatched: 6. The CDR3 has 17 amino acids. The chain's CDR3 is CASSQGISGSGTDTQYF. In DNA, the CDR3 is TGTGCCAGCAGCCAAGGCATTAGCGGGAGTGGCACAGATACGCAGTATTTT.

V gene TRBV28 combines with J gene TRBJ1-1; 8 nucleotides match TRBD1. Germline V gene data show CDR1 as MDHEN and CDR2 as SYDVKM. CDR3 length: 13 amino acids. V shed 7 bases and J 10 bases; nucleotides not matched to a gene: 11. CDR3 residues: CASILPGGAAAFF. The CDR3 coding sequence is TGTGCCAGCATTCTCCCAGGGGGCGCGGCAGCTTTCTTT.

This clonotype was picked up a small number of times. The chain uses TRBV28 and TRBJ2-7; D is perhaps TRBD2 (6 bases). Trimming cost V 6 bases and J 0 bases, with 15 bases left between them. Germline V gene sequence: CDR1 MDHEN, CDR2 SYDVKM. The CDR3 spans 15 residues. CDR3 in DNA: TGTGCCAGCAGCACGGACTACCCGAGCTCCTACGAGCAGTACTTC. This codes for CASSTDYPSSYEQYF.

The V call is TRBV29-1, the J call TRBJ1-2; D call uncertain. V was shortened by 5 bases and J by 7 bases, with 11 bases between the two germline ends. Germline CDR1 and CDR2: SQVTM and ANQGSEA. The CDR3 totals 11 residues. The chain's CDR3 is CSVNSEPGYTF. As DNA, the CDR3 is TGCAGCGTTAACAGCGAGCCTGGCTACACCTTC.

The V gene is TRBV4-1, the J gene TRBJ2-3; a possible D gene is TRBD1 (5 bases). V was trimmed by 0 bases and J by 5 bases, leaving 18 bases between them. The CDR3 has 17 residues. Germline lookup yields CDR1 MGHRA and CDR2 YSYEKL. CDR3 bases: TGCGCCAGCAGCCAAGATGTTAGGGGTCTACTCTTAGATACGCAGTATTTT. It codes for CASSQDVRGLLLDTQYF.

The chain is built from TRBV12-3 or TRBV12-4 and TRBJ2-5, with TRBD1 as a possible D gene (5 bases). V lost 3 bases to trimming and J lost 4 bases, with 15 bases between them. The CDR3 is 15 residues long. The CDR3 DNA reads as TGTGCCAGCAGTTTCTACCCGACAGCTCCAGAGACCCAGTACTTC. It encodes CASSFYPTAPETQYF.

As for this clonotype: Germline is not matched at one junction end, which may reflect a read error. The chain has TRBV29-1 and TRBJ2-5; D uncertain. The germline V gene has CDR1 SQVTM and CDR2 ANQGSEA. The CDR3 has 11 amino acids. The CDR3 DNA is TGCAGCGTTAAAGACCCAGAGACCCAGTACTTC. It is translated as CSVKDPETQYF.

This clonotype was counted only a few times. The J gene is TRBJ1-2, the V gene TRBV5-5; unclear D gene. The CDR3 has 14 amino acids. Trimming cost V 4 bases and J 4 bases, with 14 bases left between them. CDR1 SGHKS and CDR2 YYEKEE come from the germline V gene (reference sequence). The CDR3: CASSPSPGGYGYTF. The DNA of the CDR3 is TGTGCCAGCAGCCCAAGTCCGGGTGGCTATGGCTACACCTTC.

This chain uses TRBV4-1 with TRBJ1-4, with D perhaps matching TRBD1 (6 bases). The germline gives CDR1 MGHRA, CDR2 YSYEKL. V shed 0 bases and J shed 6 bases, with 8 bases lying between them. The CDR3 has 14 residues. CDR3 DNA: TGCGCCAGCAGCCAAGAACAGGGAGATGAAAAACTGTTTTTT. This sequence encodes CASSQEQGDEKLFF.

Details on this clonotype: Compared with germline, one end of the junction differs, possibly owing to a read error. CDR3 coding DNA: TGTGCCAGCAGTTCCAGTAAACTCGCGGGGAGCACAGATGCGCAGTATTTT. As protein: CASSSSKLAGSTDAQYF. V and J are TRBV12-3 or TRBV12-4 and TRBJ2-3; D may be TRBD2 (6 bases). This CDR3 is 17 amino acids long.

Worth noting for this clonotype: The junction and the germline gene differ at one end; a read error may be behind it. This rearrangement joins TRBV12-5 to TRBJ1-5; 7 bases agree with TRBD1. The CDR3 extends over 14 amino acids. Germline V CDR1 and CDR2: LGHNT, FRNRAP. The CDR3 protein is CASGLGQPNQPQHF. CDR3 sequence (DNA): TGTGCGAGTGGTTTGGGACAGCCCAATCAGCCCCAGCATTTT.

The chain couples TRBV4-1 to TRBJ2-7, with no clear D. The germline CDR1 and CDR2 sequences are MGHRA and YSYEKL. This CDR3 has 14 amino acids. V lost 4 bases to trimming and J lost 2 bases, with 12 bases between them. The CDR3 nucleotides read TGCGCCAGCAGCCCCTCGTGGGGTACCTACGAGCAGTACTTC. It specifies CASSPSWGTYEQYF.

The sample holds a few counts of this clonotype. The chain has TRBV29-1 and TRBJ1-1; the D gene is possibly TRBD1 (5 bases). Germline lookup yields CDR1 SQVTM and CDR2 ANQGSEA. Trimming removed 4 bases from V and 7 bases from J, with 16 bases in between. The CDR3 covers 13 residues. The chain's CDR3 is CSVAITGLGEAFF. CDR3 DNA: TGCAGCGTTGCCATTACAGGCCTAGGTGAAGCTTTCTTT.

This clonotype turned up a few times. The chain carries TRBV29-1 and TRBJ2-1; D is undetermined. From germline, CDR1 is SQVTM and CDR2 ANQGSEA. CDR3 size: 10 residues. V was clipped by 7 bases and J by 8 bases, with 9 bases between them. Here the CDR3 reads CSALEDEQFF. CDR3 coding DNA: TGCAGCGCCCTAGAGGATGAGCAGTTCTTC.

The V gene is TRBV4-1, the J gene TRBJ1-5, with 7 positions matching TRBD1. The CDR3 consists of 15 residues. Per the germline V gene, CDR1 is MGHRA and CDR2 is YSYEKL. V lost 2 bases, J lost 3 bases, and 4 bases stayed unmatched. This chain's CDR3 is CASSQIDRDNQPQHF. CDR3 DNA: TGCGCCAGCAGCCAAATTGACAGGGACAATCAGCCCCAGCATTTT.

The chain has TRBV4-3 and TRBJ2-5; D is perhaps TRBD2 (6 bases). With the DNA end fitting TRBJ2-1 better, the J assignment may be wrong. This CDR3 spans 14 amino acids. CDR1 LGHNA and CDR2 YSLEER come from the germline V gene. CDR3 DNA sequence: TGCGCCAGCAGCCAAGCTGGGGGGTACAATGAGCAGTTCTTC. Translation gives CASSQAGGYNEQFF.

This clonotype was counted between two and nine times. The rearrangement links TRBV11-2 to TRBJ1-2, with D tentatively TRBD1 (6 bases). The V end lost 5 bases, the J end lost 4 bases, and 14 bases lay between the germline ends. Looked up from germline, CDR1 is SGHAT and CDR2 is FQNNGV. The CDR3 totals 14 residues. CDR3 residues: CASSLHRERYGYTF. CDR3 nucleotide sequence: TGTGCCAGCAGCCTACACAGGGAACGCTATGGCTACACCTTC.

There are a few counts of this clonotype. The chain recombines TRBV2 with TRBJ2-5; TRBD1 is a possible D gene (6 bases). Trimming took 5 bases from V and 4 from J, leaving 11 bases between them. The CDR3 runs to 13 residues. Germline CDR1 and CDR2: SNHLY and FYNNEI. Here the CDR3 DNA reads TGTGCCAGCAGTCGGGACACCATAGAGACCCAGTACTTC. Protein sequence: CASSRDTIETQYF.

This clonotype has ten or more counts. The genes are TRBV2 and TRBJ2-5, with 8 bases that match TRBD2. The J segment lost 2 bases and the V segment lost 7 bases, leaving 6 bases of the junction unmatched. The CDR3 totals 14 residues. CDR1 is SNHLY, CDR2 FYNNEI, per germline. The CDR3 sequence: CASIDSGAQETQYF. The CDR3 nucleotides are TGTGCCAGCATAGATAGCGGGGCTCAAGAGACCCAGTACTTC.